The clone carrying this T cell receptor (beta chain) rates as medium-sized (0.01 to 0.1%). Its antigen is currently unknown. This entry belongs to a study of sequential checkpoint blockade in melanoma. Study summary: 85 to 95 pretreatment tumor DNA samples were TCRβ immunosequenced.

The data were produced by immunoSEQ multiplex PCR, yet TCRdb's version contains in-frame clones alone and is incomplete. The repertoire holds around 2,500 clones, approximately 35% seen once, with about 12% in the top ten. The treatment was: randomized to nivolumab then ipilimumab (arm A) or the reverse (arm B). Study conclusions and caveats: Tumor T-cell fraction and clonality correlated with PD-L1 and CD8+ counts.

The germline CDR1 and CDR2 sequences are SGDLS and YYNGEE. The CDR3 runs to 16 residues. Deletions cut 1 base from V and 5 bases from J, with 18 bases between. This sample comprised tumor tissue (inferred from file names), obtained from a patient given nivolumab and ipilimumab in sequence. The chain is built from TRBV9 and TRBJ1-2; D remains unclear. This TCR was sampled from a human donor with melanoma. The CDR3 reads CASSVLDTPGRYGYTF. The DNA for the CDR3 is TGTGCCAGCAGCGTATTAGACACCCCCGGGCGATATGGCTACACCTTC.